This record covers a single T cell receptor beta chain. These data belong to a study of shared clonotypes between healthy human individuals. CD45RO-negative cells were positively selected for CCR7, leaving out terminally differentiated effector memory CD45RA+ cells. Caucasian adults residing in Nashville, Tennessee made up all the donors. Libraries were prepared by immunoSEQ multiplex PCR; TCRdb keeps only in-frame clonotypes and omits some of them. The sample holds 630,000 or so clones; 98% are singletons and the top ten take 0.3%. The CDR3 totals 16 residues. The V gene's germline CDR1 is MGHRA and CDR2 YSYEKL. V was pared by 1 base and J by 1 base, with 10 bases between.

Specimen: naive CD8+ T cells sorted from blood. This clonotype was sampled from a man younger than 40 in good health. The chain employs TRBV4-1 and TRBJ2-2; D might be TRBD2 (5 bases). Here the CDR3 reads CASSQVGDRNTGELFF. The CDR3 DNA sequence: TGCGCCAGCAGCCAAGTCGGGGATCGGAACACCGGGGAGCTGTTTTTT.